The next 8 T cell receptor beta chains were all read from a single sample in a study of CXCR3-negative and CXCR3-positive naive CD8 T cells. Libraries of TRB cDNA were made by 5' RACE and carried UMIs. Following a re-call of the 5' RACE reads, TCRdb has one entry per CDR3 protein and lacks DNA. The sample holds 5,000 to 6,500 distinct CDR3 sequences. Study outcomes and limitations: The TRB CDR3s that CXCR3-positive naive cells carried were more hydrophobic than those of CXCR3-negative naive cells.

No antigen has been assigned to these receptors. The sequenced sample consisted of naive CXCR3+ CD8+ T cells from blood. The subset is: CD45RO-CCR7+CD27+CD95- naive CD8+ T cells expressing CXCR3 (TNR3+). Receptors were obtained from a human donor in good health. Some clones in this sample may be carry-over from other donors' samples.

By frequency, this clonotype is medium-sized. The V call is TRBV4-1, the J call TRBJ2-1; absent DNA, TCRdb's TRBD2 call cannot be checked. This CDR3 is 16 amino acids long. Germline V gene lookup returns CDR1 MGHRA and CDR2 YSYEKL. This CDR3 reads CASSRVLAATYNEQFF.

V gene TRBV20-1 combines with J gene TRBJ1-1; TCRdb's D gene call, TRBD1, goes unchecked for lack of DNA. Per germline, CDR1 DFQATT and CDR2 SNEGSKA (reference sequence). The CDR3 spans 13 residues. The CDR3 sequence is CSASGTEVPEAFF.

In terms of frequency, this clonotype is medium-sized. This sequence joins TRBV11-3 and TRBJ2-2; the TRBD1 assignment by TCRdb is unverifiable without DNA. The CDR3 runs 13 residues. Germline CDR1 SGHNT, CDR2 YENEEA. CDR3 region: CASSLRGTGELFF.

Considering frequency, this clonotype is medium-sized. This chain joins TRBV5-1 and TRBJ2-7. CDR1 is SGHRS and CDR2 is YFSETQ in the germline V gene. This CDR3 is 14 amino acids long. This CDR3 reads CASSFDRRSYEQYF.

By frequency, this clonotype is medium-sized. V and J are TRBV12-3 or TRBV12-4 and TRBJ1-2; TCRdb's D call, TRBD1, is unchecked because there is no DNA. This CDR3 has 15 amino acids. CDR3 region: CASSLNPGPNYGYTF.

The rearrangement uses TRBV19 and TRBJ2-2; the TCRdb call, TRBD2, lacks DNA for checking. This CDR3 is 18 amino acids long. From germline, CDR1 is LNHDA and CDR2 SQIVND (reference sequence). The CDR3 sequence is CASRLPGLAELGTGELFF.

This clonotype is medium-sized by frequency. The rearrangement uses TRBV20-1 and TRBJ2-1. The CDR3 sequence is 13 residues long. CDR1 DFQATT and CDR2 SNEGSKA come from the germline V gene (reference sequence). The CDR3 here is CSASRAGSHEQFF.

According to its frequency, this clonotype is medium-sized (0.01 to 0.1%). CDR3 sequence: CASSLRGEETQYF. The V call is TRBV13, the J call TRBJ2-5; absent DNA, TCRdb's TRBD1 call cannot be checked. The CDR3 is 13 amino acids. Germline V CDR1 and CDR2: PRHDT, FYEKMQ (reference sequence).